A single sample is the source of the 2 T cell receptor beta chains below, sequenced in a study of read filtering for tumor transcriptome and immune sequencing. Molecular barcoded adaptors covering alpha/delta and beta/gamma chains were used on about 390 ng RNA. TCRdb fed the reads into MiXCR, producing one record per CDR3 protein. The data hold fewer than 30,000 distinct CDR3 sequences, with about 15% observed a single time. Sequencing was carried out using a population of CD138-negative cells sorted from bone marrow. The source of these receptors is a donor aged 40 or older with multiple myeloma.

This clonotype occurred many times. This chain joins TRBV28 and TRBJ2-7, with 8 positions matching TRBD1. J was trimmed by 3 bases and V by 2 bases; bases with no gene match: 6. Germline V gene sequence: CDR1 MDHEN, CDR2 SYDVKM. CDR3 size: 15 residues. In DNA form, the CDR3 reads TGTGCCAGCAGTTTAGCCGGGACAGGAGGCTACGAGCAGTACTTC. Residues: CASSLAGTGGYEQYF.

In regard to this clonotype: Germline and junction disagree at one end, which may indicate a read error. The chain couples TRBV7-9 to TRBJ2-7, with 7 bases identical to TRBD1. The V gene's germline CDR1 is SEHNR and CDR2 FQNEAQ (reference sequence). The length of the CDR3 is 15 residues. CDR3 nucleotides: TGTGACAGCAGCCCACAGGGGTTGTCGTCCTCCGAGCAGTACTTC. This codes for CDSSPQGLSSSEQYF.